This TCR beta chain was captured by sequencing in a study of shared T cell receptors in the human thymus (dated by TCRdb to the early 2020s). The study in broad terms: The study examined how the human thymus generates shared, self-reactive T-cell receptor alpha chains.

Turning to this clone: Its binding antigen is unknown. Nothing much larger sits one base from this clone, and base qualities are not available.

Reading from cysteine to phenylalanine, the CDR3 counts 14 amino acids. Only CDR3 DNA remains: 42 bases, in frame from the first base. CDR1 and CDR2, per the germline V gene, are SGDLS and YYNGEE. V sheds 0 bases and J sheds 2 bases, leaving 9 bases between their ends. The library was prepared using the immunoSEQ multiplex PCR assay. TCRdb limited this immuneACCESS table to in-frame rearrangements with V and J called. A share of clones is missing; checked studies link under half to unresolved V genes, and the rest is unexplained. A total of 700,000 or so clones appear in this sample, 70% to 90% of them only once. Jointly, the top ten make up 0.0095% to 0.011% of the sample. A further study also used this sample, focusing on human thymus T cells. The second publication reports: In Finland, the donors were immunologically healthy infants who were having open corrective cardiac surgery for congenital heart defects. Thymus tissue was collected as surgical resects that were removed during corrective cardiac surgery. Usage of V and J gene segments appeared to be biased in both the thymic and the peripheral blood repertoires. According to the related research, thymic TCR repertoires were highly overlapping among unrelated individuals. TCR alpha and beta repertoires from seven to nine infant thymus samples and four related peripheral blood samples were characterized in the study. Donor ages ranging from about 7 to 250 days were recorded, and about six male and two female infants were included in the cohort. Thymocytes were freed from the tissue by mechanical means and kept at -70 degrees C as pellets of roughly 10-32 million cells. Genomic DNA was extracted from frozen cell pellets with a QIAsymphony instrument. TCRB and TCRAD loci were amplified from a standardized quantity of quality-controlled genomic DNA using the immunoSEQ multiplex PCR assay. Amplicons spanned the V(D)J region at a length sufficient to cover the CDR3 and identify V and J genes. Through the commercial immunoSEQ service, the amplicons were sequenced on an Illumina platform. Primer bias and sequencing errors were corrected as previously described, and TCRAD and TCRB were defined on the basis of the IMGT database. immunoSEQ Analyzer 3.0 and VDJTools were used for repertoire analysis, which covered basic statistics, V/J segment usage, diversity estimates, rarefaction and pairwise overlap. Chao1, ChaoE, Efron-Thisted, Shannon and inverse Simpson indices were used to estimate diversity, which was also estimated on datasets down-sampled to the smallest sample. Repertoire overlap used strict matching of CDR3 nucleotide sequence, V gene and J gene, with Jaccard-based multidimensional scaling clustering. Thymus samples yielded on average roughly 800,000 unique TCRB clonotypes, compared with roughly 76,000 from blood samples.

The receptor was isolated from a girl in the first two years of life with a congenital heart defect. Donor details come from another sample of the same person, matched by shared clones. Source material: thymocytes. The chain couples TRBV9 to TRBJ2-7, with a weak D call of TRBD2 (5 bases match). The DNA reads as follows: TGTGCCAGCAGCGTAGGCCGGGGTCCCTACGAGCAGTACTTC. It translates as CASSVGRGPYEQYF.